The 12 T cell receptor beta chains listed next were all sequenced from one sample in a study of cytomegalovirus exposure and HLA in healthy donors. The PCR ran on 60 Vbeta and 13 Jbeta primers. Sequenced by immunoSEQ multiplex PCR; TCRdb stores in-frame clones only, minus some. The data show approximately 110,000 clones, approximately 70% seen once. Material: PBMCs. These receptors originate from a young woman in good health and CMV-seronegative.

The chain recombines TRBV7-9 with TRBJ2-5; D unresolved. The CDR3 length is 13 residues. The germline V gene encodes CDR1 SEHNR and CDR2 FQNEAQ (reference sequence). The ends were cut back, 4 bases at V and 2 bases at J, with 8 bases in the middle. The CDR3 nucleotides are TGTGCCAGCAGCTCAGCCGGGCAAGAGACCCAGTACTTC. It specifies CASSSAGQETQYF. Complete variable domain (other parts from reference TRBV7-9 and TRBJ2-5): DTGVSQNPRHKITKRGQNVTFRCDPISEHNRLYWYRQTLGQGPEFLTYFQNEAQLEKSRLLSDRFSAERPKGSFSTLEIQRTEQGDSAMYLCASSSAGQETQYFGPGTRLLVL.

This clone appeared a single time. The junction differs from germline at one of its ends, possibly a read error. The J gene is TRBJ1-1, the V gene TRBV27, with D uncertain. Germline CDR1 reads MNHEY; CDR2 reads SMNVEV (reference sequence). The CDR3 consists of 10 residues. CDR3 amino acids: CATGNPEAFF. The CDR3, as DNA: TGTGCCACCGGGAACCCTGAAGCTTTCTTT.

The table lists this clone with a count of one. The chain recombines TRBV6-1 with TRBJ1-2; D not resolved. Germline values: CDR1 MNHNS, CDR2 SASEGT. V was pared by 7 bases and J by 0 bases, with 15 bases between. The CDR3 consists of 15 residues. CDR3 loop: CASNRGGRANYGYTF. In DNA form, the CDR3 reads TGTGCCAGCAACCGGGGTGGCCGAGCTAACTATGGCTACACCTTC.

The chain has TRBV7-9 and TRBJ1-2; possible D gene TRBD1, 5 bases. With 0 bases removed from V and 7 bases from J, the gap between germline ends came to 9 bases. CDR1 and CDR2 from the germline V gene are SEHNR and FQNEAQ (reference sequence). This CDR3 contains 13 residues. The CDR3 loop reads CASSLAWGFGYTF. The DNA for the CDR3 is TGTGCCAGCAGCTTAGCGTGGGGCTTTGGCTACACCTTC.

The chain combines TRBV30 with TRBJ1-2; TRBD1 is a possible D gene (5 bases). The CDR3 loop spans 14 amino acids. Germline CDR1 is GTSNPN and CDR2 is SVGIG (reference sequence). The ends were cut back, 3 bases at V and 7 bases at J, with 18 bases in the middle. CDR3 sequence reads: CAWRAPGRECGYTF. CDR3 coding DNA: TGTGCCTGGAGGGCCCCGGGCAGGGAATGTGGCTACACCTTC.

The CDR3 bases are TGTGCCTGGGCCAGACAGGGGGGAAAACTGTTTTTT. Translated, it gives CAWARQGGKLFF. This chain connects TRBV30 to TRBJ1-4; TRBD1 aligns across 9 bases. The CDR3 is 12 amino acids. V lost 5 bases to trimming and J lost 10 bases; unmatched junction nucleotides: 5. Germline lookup yields CDR1 GTSNPN and CDR2 SVGIG (reference sequence). Full variable domain (outside the CDR3, taken from reference TRBV30 and TRBJ1-4): SQTIHQWPATLVQPVGSPLSLECTVEGTSNPNLYWYRQAAGRGLQLLFYSVGIGQISSEVPQNLSASRPQDRQFILSSKKLLLSDSGFYLCAWARQGGKLFFGSGTQLSVL.

This clone occurred once. V gene TRBV30 combines with J gene TRBJ2-7; maybe TRBD1 (5 bases). The germline V and J ends were trimmed by 7 bases and 5 bases, with 15 bases remaining between them. CDR1 and CDR2 (germline): GTSNPN, SVGIG (reference sequence). CDR3 length equals 12 residues. CDR3 bases: TGTGCCTCGACCGTGGGGCAACACGAGCAGTACTTC. It codes for CASTVGQHEQYF.

The chain has TRBV4-3 and TRBJ1-1, with D tentatively TRBD1 (6 bases). The length of the CDR3 is 14 residues. V lost 4 bases and J lost 3, with 12 bases in between. The germline CDR1 and CDR2 sequences are LGHNA and YSLEER. For the CDR3, the DNA is TGCGCCAGCAGCCCAGGGGCGAAGGACACTGAAGCTTTCTTT. It is translated as CASSPGAKDTEAFF.

The CDR3 nucleotides read TGTGCCAGCACTATAGGGGGGGTATCACCCCTCCACTTT. Encoded protein: CASTIGGVSPLHF. The chain joins TRBV6-6 to TRBJ1-6; D perhaps matches TRBD1 (6 bases). With 7 bases removed from V and 10 bases from J, the gap between germline ends came to 14 bases. CDR1 is MNHNY, CDR2 SVGAGI, per germline (reference sequence). The CDR3 consists of 13 residues.

The V call is TRBV11-3, the J call TRBJ2-2; 9 bases are shared with TRBD1. Germline V gene lookup returns CDR1 SGHNT and CDR2 YENEEA. The CDR3 runs to 16 residues. J was trimmed by 7 bases and V by 5 bases; bases with no gene match: 11. In DNA, the CDR3 is TGTGCCAGCAGCCCCCGGGACAGGGAGTATGTCGGGGAGCTGTTTTTT. Amino acid sequence: CASSPRDREYVGELFF.

The V and J genes are TRBV4-1 and TRBJ1-1, with D perhaps TRBD1 (6 bases). There are 17 residues in the CDR3. Trimming took 1 base from V and 2 from J, leaving 17 bases between them. The germline gives CDR1 MGHRA, CDR2 YSYEKL. This chain's CDR3 is CASSQAHRDSGNTEAFF. For the CDR3, the DNA is TGCGCCAGCAGCCAAGCACACAGGGATTCGGGAAACACTGAAGCTTTCTTT.

This clone was counted a single time. The CDR3 is CASSLVYWQGGTNYGYTF. CDR3 coding DNA: TGTGCCAGCAGTTTAGTTTATTGGCAGGGAGGGACTAACTATGGCTACACCTTC. The chain links TRBV27 to TRBJ1-2; TRBD1 might be the D (5 bases). CDR3 length: 18 residues. The germline CDR1 and CDR2 sequences are MNHEY and SMNVEV (reference sequence). V lost 2 bases, J lost 0 bases, and 19 bases lay in between.